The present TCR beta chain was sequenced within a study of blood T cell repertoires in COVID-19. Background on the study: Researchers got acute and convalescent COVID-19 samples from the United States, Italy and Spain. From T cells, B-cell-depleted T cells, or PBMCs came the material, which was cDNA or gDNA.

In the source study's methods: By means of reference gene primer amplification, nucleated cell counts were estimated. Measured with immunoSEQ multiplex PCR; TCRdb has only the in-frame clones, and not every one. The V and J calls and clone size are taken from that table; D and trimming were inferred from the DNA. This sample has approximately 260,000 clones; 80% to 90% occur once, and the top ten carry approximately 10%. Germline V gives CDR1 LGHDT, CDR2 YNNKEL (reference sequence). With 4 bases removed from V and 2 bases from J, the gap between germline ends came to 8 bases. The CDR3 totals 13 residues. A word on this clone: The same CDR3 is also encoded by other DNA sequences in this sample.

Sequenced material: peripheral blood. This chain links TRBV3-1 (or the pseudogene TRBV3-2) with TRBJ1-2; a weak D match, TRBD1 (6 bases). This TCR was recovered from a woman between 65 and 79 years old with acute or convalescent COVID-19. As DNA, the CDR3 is TGTGCCAGCAGCCCGGACAGAAACTATGGCTACACCTTC. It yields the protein CASSPDRNYGYTF.